This is a list of T cell receptor beta chains from one sample in a study of T cell repertoires in cytomegalovirus infection. A single record per CDR3 protein comes from TCRdb applying MiXCR to the reads. The table shows 150,000 to 200,000 distinct CDR3 sequences, with 28% occurring only once. The sample comprised PBMCs. The receptors derive from a human donor in good health (CMV status not recorded). Some clones in this sample may be carry-over from other donors' samples. Both conserved end residues are part of each CDR3. A D gene is named only where the DNA matches it firmly. Clone sizes are given selectively: once, few, many, or a class where the clone is expanded.

TRBJ1-1	NA	TRBV7-9	NA	CANRSEWGGAFF	TGTGCCAACCGGAGCGAGTGGGGCGGAGCTTTCTTT
TRBJ2-5	many	TRBV7-2	NA	CASSRDSAETQYF	TGTGCCAGCAGCAGGGACTCAGCGGAGACCCAGTACTTC
TRBJ2-5	NA	TRBV7-2	NA	CASSLSLPYQETQYF	TGTGCCAGCAGCTTAAGCCTTCCGTACCAAGAGACCCAGTACTTC
TRBJ2-2	NA	TRBV19	TRBD1	CASSIEAGGYGGELFF	TGTGCCAGTAGTATCGAGGCAGGGGGCTACGGCGGGGAGCTGTTTTTT
TRBJ2-5	few	TRBV5-1	TRBD2	CASSARRRGAQETQYF	TGCGCCAGCAGCGCCCGAAGGCGGGGGGCACAAGAGACCCAGTACTTC
TRBJ2-7	NA	TRBV6-6	TRBD1	CASSDIPGQDYEQYF	TGTGCCAGCAGTGATATCCCGGGACAGGACTACGAGCAGTACTTC
TRBJ2-5	once	TRBV7-2	TRBD1	CASSLATGGSQTQYF	TGTGCCAGCAGCTTAGCGACAGGGGGCAGCCAGACCCAGTACTTC
TRBJ1-5	NA	TRBV19	TRBD1	CASWTGVYSNQPQHF	TGTGCCAGTTGGACAGGGGTCTATAGCAATCAGCCCCAGCATTTT
TRBJ1-1	many	TRBV7-3	NA	CASSREVNTEAFF	TGTGCCAGCAGCCGGGAGGTGAACACTGAAGCTTTCTTT
TRBJ2-1	many	TRBV20-1	TRBD2	CSAETSGGYNEQFF	TGCAGTGCGGAGACTAGCGGGGGCTACAATGAGCAGTTCTTC
TRBJ1-2	few	TRBV25-1	TRBD1	CASSRQGADYGYTF	TGTGCCAGCTCAAGACAGGGCGCAGACTATGGCTACACCTTC
TRBJ2-5	NA	TRBV6-5	NA	CASRRAGETQYF	TGTGCCAGCAGACGCGCAGGAGAGACCCAGTACTTC
TRBJ1-1	many	TRBV7-8	NA	CASSLDENTEAFF	TGTGCCAGCAGCTTAGATGAGAACACTGAAGCTTTCTTT
TRBJ2-4	many	TRBV7-2	TRBD2	CASSLGPSGGVNIQYF	TGTGCCAGCAGCTTAGGTCCTAGCGGGGGGGTAAACATTCAGTACTTC
TRBJ1-2	NA	TRBV6-2/TRBV6-3	TRBD1	CASSSTRDSRNYGYTF	TGTGCCAGCAGTTCCACCCGGGACAGCCGTAACTATGGCTACACCTTC
TRBJ2-3	few	TRBV7-2	NA	CASGLPVGDTQYF	TGTGCCAGCGGCCTCCCGGTTGGGGATACGCAGTATTTT
TRBJ1-5	NA	TRBV6-2/TRBV6-3	NA	CASSYSRGAASNQPQHF	TGTGCCAGCAGTTACTCGAGGGGGGCGGCGAGCAATCAGCCCCAGCATTTT